Listed below are T cell receptor beta chains from one sample, sequenced in a study of post-analysis software for immune sequencing data. TCRdb reanalysed the PCR reads using MiXCR and keeps one entry per CDR3 protein. The table records about 460,000 distinct CDR3 sequences, less than 45% of them present only once. Sample: blood. These receptors were taken from a girl aged 10-17 years with multiple sclerosis. CDR3s include the opening cysteine and the closing phenylalanine or tryptophan. D genes are given only for firm matches. Size tells how often a clone was seen (once, few, many) or the class of an expanded clone, and some rows leave it out.

j_gene,v_gene,abundance,d_gene,CDR3aa,CDR3nt
TRBJ2-5,TRBV15,few,TRBD2,CATSSTGLAGVKTQYF,TGTGCCACCAGCAGTACCGGACTAGCGGGAGTGAAGACCCAGTACTTC
TRBJ2-3,TRBV7-2,NA,NA,CASSFMGVGTDTQYF,TGTGCCAGCAGCTTCATGGGGGTTGGCACAGATACGCAGTATTTT
TRBJ2-1,TRBV28,NA,TRBD2,CASSPRSGSSYNEQFF,TGTGCCAGCAGCCCCCGTAGCGGGAGCTCCTACAATGAGCAGTTCTTC
TRBJ2-7,TRBV12-3/TRBV12-4,NA,TRBD2,CASSSLAGAGYEQYF,TGTGCCAGCAGTTCCCTAGCGGGAGCCGGGTACGAGCAGTACTTC
TRBJ1-6,TRBV28,NA,TRBD1,CASRLQGGSYNSPLHF,TGTGCCAGCAGGCTACAGGGGGGGTCCTATAATTCACCCCTCCACTTT
TRBJ2-5,TRBV27,NA,NA,CASSPVGGRQETQYF,TGTGCCAGCAGCCCCGTCGGGGGCCGGCAAGAGACCCAGTACTTC
TRBJ2-7,TRBV12-5,few,NA,CASGSTASYEQYF,TGTGCTAGTGGTTCAACAGCCAGCTACGAGCAGTACTTC
TRBJ2-3,TRBV5-5,once,NA,CASSSWMHPDTQYF,TGTGCCAGCAGCTCCTGGATGCACCCAGATACGCAGTATTTT
TRBJ2-7,TRBV6-2/TRBV6-3,few,NA,CASWVGLEFREQYF,TGTGCCAGCTGGGTCGGGTTGGAATTTCGCGAGCAGTACTTC
TRBJ2-1,TRBV3-1,NA,NA,CASSQVGTRPYNEQFF,TGTGCCAGCAGCCAAGTGGGTACGCGGCCTTACAATGAGCAGTTCTTC
TRBJ1-2,TRBV6-1,few,NA,CASSASAGHYGYTF,TGTGCCAGCAGTGCCTCAGCAGGGCACTATGGCTACACCTTC
TRBJ1-2,TRBV29-1,NA,NA,CSVAGSIYGYTF,TGCAGCGTTGCAGGCAGCATCTATGGCTACACCTTC
TRBJ2-3,TRBV12-3/TRBV12-4,once,NA,CASSSKGADAQYF,TGTGCCAGCAGTTCAAAGGGAGCAGATGCGCAGTATTTT
TRBJ2-3,TRBV15,few,NA,CATSRDLDSTDTQYF,TGTGCCACCAGCAGAGATTTGGACAGCACAGATACGCAGTATTTT
TRBJ2-1,TRBV7-8,NA,TRBD2,CASSGDYYNEQFF,TGTGCCAGCAGCGGGGACTATTACAATGAGCAGTTCTTC
TRBJ2-7,TRBV4-1,NA,NA,CASSQTSSGSYEQYF,TGCGCCAGCAGCCAAACGAGTAGCGGTTCCTACGAGCAGTACTTC
TRBJ2-7,TRBV12-3/TRBV12-4,NA,NA,CASTIPSGQAPGEQYF,TGTGCCAGCACTATACCTTCGGGGCAGGCCCCGGGCGAGCAGTACTTC
TRBJ2-5,TRBV15,NA,NA,CATRQGLETQYF,TGTGCCACCAGGCAGGGACTGGAGACCCAGTACTTC
TRBJ1-4,TRBV12-3/TRBV12-4,few,TRBD1,CASTWTGGGNEKLFF,TGTGCCAGCACCTGGACAGGGGGGGGTAATGAAAAACTGTTTTTT
TRBJ2-5,TRBV6-5,NA,TRBD2,CASSYVGPGLAVKETQYF,TGTGCCAGCAGTTACGTAGGCCCTGGACTAGCGGTCAAAGAGACCCAGTACTTC
TRBJ2-7,TRBV29-1,NA,NA,CSVSDGSSYEQYF,TGCAGCGTTTCGGACGGTAGCTCCTACGAGCAGTACTTC